The 7 T cell receptor beta chains below all came from one sample that was sequenced in a study of blood T cell repertoires in COVID-19. Produced via immunoSEQ multiplex PCR; TCRdb's table is partial and in-frame only. The sample contains hundreds of thousands of clones, roughly 90% of which appear only once. Input material: peripheral blood. These receptors were obtained from a woman in her forties or fifties who had recovered from COVID-19.

The chain carries TRBV5-5 and TRBJ1-2; 8 bases are shared with TRBD1. Germline CDR1 reads SGHKS; CDR2 reads YYEKEE (reference sequence). The CDR3 contains 15 residues. The V segment lost 1 base and the J segment 4 bases; nucleotides outside the gene matches: 6. The DNA for the CDR3 is TGTGCCAGCAGCTTGCCGGGACAGGTTGTCTATGGCTACACCTTC. Translation: CASSLPGQVVYGYTF.

The chain has TRBV5-1 and TRBJ2-5; TRBD2 agrees at 7 bases. This CDR3 region has 15 residues. J was trimmed by 1 base and V by 3 bases; bases with no gene match: 6. CDR1 is SGHRS and CDR2 is YFSETQ in the germline V gene. The CDR3 region has the DNA TGCGCCAGCAGCTCCGTACTAGCGATCCAAGAGACCCAGTACTTC. Encoded protein: CASSSVLAIQETQYF.

The rearrangement joins TRBV18 to TRBJ2-3, with D perhaps TRBD1 (6 bases). The CDR3 sequence is 14 residues long. V was pared by 6 bases and J by 2 bases, with 12 bases between. Germline values: CDR1 KGHSH, CDR2 LQKENI. The CDR3 here is CASSPGQFTDTQYF. CDR3 nucleotide sequence: TGTGCCAGCTCCCCAGGACAGTTCACAGATACGCAGTATTTT.

The rearrangement uses TRBV4-3 and TRBJ1-1; tentative D call: TRBD1 (5 bases). With 2 bases removed from V and 10 bases from J, the gap between germline ends came to 11 bases. CDR1 LGHNA and CDR2 YSLEER come from the germline V gene. CDR3 length: 12 residues. CDR3 coding DNA: TGCGCCAGCAGCCAACCAGGGCTGGTAGCTTTCTTT. This encodes CASSQPGLVAFF.

A few counts support this clone. The V call is TRBV10-3, the J call TRBJ2-3; 10 positions match TRBD2. Germline CDR1 reads ENHRY; CDR2 reads SYGVKD. With 7 bases clipped from V and 4 bases from J, the junction kept 8 bases outside the gene matches. This CDR3 region has 15 residues. The CDR3 region has the DNA TGTGCCATCACCGCTAGCGGGAGAGAGGCAGATACGCAGTATTTT. It specifies CAITASGREADTQYF.

V and J are TRBV2 and TRBJ2-7, with D perhaps TRBD1 (7 bases). The CDR3 has 16 amino acids. Trimming stripped 1 base from V and 4 bases from J, with 17 bases between. Germline CDR1 and CDR2: SNHLY and FYNNEI. The CDR3 protein is CASSEGGTAEGYEQYF. DNA of the CDR3: TGTGCCAGCAGTGAAGGTGGGACAGCGGAGGGTTACGAGCAGTACTTC.

The chain employs TRBV5-6 and TRBJ1-2; D gene ambiguous. Germline V lookup: CDR1 SGHDT, CDR2 YYEEEE. The CDR3 consists of 16 residues. With 1 base removed from V and 2 bases from J, the gap between germline ends came to 15 bases. CDR3 region: CASSLTPGRGNYGYTF. In DNA form, the CDR3 reads TGTGCCAGCAGCTTGACACCGGGAAGAGGGAACTATGGCTACACCTTC.